The table lists the clone carrying this T cell receptor (beta chain) with a count of one. The source of the sample is a study of OX40 agonist ivuxolimab in advanced cancers. This CDR3 is built from 14 residues. The germline CDR1 and CDR2 sequences are WSHSY and SAAADI. V was cut by 5 bases and J by 1 base, with 8 bases left in between. Libraries were prepared by immunoSEQ multiplex PCR; TCRdb keeps only in-frame clonotypes and omits some of them. The table includes 65,000 to 95,000 clones, 90% to 95% detected once. This chain joins TRBV10-2 and TRBJ2-2, with TRBD1 as a possible D gene (5 bases). This sequence originates from an adult with an advanced solid tumor such as melanoma, head and neck, liver or kidney cancer. The sample in question was CD4+ or CD8+ T cells sorted from blood, obtained in a trial of the OX40 agonist ivuxolimab. The CDR3 region is CASSWTKNTGELFF. The CDR3 nucleotides read TGCGCCAGCAGTTGGACAAAGAACACCGGGGAGCTGTTTTTT.